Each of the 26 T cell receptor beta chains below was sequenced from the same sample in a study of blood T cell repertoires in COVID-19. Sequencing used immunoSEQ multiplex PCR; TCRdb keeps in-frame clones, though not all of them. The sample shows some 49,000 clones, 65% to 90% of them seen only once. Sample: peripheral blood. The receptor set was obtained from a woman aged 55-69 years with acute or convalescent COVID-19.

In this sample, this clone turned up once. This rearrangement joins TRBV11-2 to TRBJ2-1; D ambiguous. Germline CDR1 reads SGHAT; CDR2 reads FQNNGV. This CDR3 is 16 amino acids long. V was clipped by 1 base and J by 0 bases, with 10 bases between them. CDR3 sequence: CASSLVRGSSYNEQFF. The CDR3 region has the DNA TGTGCCAGCAGCTTAGTTCGCGGTAGCTCCTACAATGAGCAGTTCTTC.

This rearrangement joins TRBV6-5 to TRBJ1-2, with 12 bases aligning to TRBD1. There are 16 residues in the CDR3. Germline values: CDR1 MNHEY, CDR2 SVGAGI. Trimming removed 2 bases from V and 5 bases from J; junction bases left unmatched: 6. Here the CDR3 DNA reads TGTGCCAGCAGTTACGTACCGGGACAGGGGGCTTATGGCTACACCTTC. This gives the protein CASSYVPGQGAYGYTF.

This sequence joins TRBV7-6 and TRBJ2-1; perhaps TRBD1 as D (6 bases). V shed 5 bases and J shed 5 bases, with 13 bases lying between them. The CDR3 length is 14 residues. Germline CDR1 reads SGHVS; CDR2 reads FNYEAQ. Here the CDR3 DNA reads TGTGCCAGCAGCCCCTCGGACAGACACAATGAGCAGTTCTTC. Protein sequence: CASSPSDRHNEQFF.

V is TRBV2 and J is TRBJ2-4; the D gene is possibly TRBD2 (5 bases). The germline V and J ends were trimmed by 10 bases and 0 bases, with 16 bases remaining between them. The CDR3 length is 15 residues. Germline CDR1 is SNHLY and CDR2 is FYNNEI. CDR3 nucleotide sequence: TGTGCCACTACGGACTGGATACTAGCCAAAAACATTCAGTACTTC. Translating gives CATTDWILAKNIQYF.

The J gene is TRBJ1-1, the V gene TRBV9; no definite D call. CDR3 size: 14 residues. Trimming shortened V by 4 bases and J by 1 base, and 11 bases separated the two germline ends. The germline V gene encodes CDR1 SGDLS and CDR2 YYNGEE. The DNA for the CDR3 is TGTGCCAGCAGCCCCGTTGGCCCGAACACTGAAGCTTTCTTT. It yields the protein CASSPVGPNTEAFF.

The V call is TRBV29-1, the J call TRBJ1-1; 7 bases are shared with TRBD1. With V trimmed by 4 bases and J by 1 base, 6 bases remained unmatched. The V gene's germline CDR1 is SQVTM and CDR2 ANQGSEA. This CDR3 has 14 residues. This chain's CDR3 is CSVAPRQGNTEAFF. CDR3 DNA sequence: TGCAGCGTTGCCCCTAGACAGGGGAACACTGAAGCTTTCTTT.

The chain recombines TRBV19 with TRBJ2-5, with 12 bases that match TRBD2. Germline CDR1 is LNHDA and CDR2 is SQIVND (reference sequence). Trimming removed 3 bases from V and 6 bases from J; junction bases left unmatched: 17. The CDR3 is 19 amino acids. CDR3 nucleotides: TGTGCCAGTAGTATTTCCCCCGGACTAGCGGGGACAAACCTCAAGACCCAGTACTTC. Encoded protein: CASSISPGLAGTNLKTQYF.

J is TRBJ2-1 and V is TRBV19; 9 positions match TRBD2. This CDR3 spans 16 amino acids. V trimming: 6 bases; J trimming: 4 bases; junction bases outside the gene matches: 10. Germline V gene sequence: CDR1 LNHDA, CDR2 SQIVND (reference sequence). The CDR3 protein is CASRQGLAGVYNEQFF. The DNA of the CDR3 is TGTGCCAGTAGGCAGGGACTAGCCGGGGTGTACAATGAGCAGTTCTTC. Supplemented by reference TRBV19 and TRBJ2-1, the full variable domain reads DGGITQSPKYLFRKEGQNVTLSCEQNLNHDAMYWYRQDPGQGLRLIYYSQIVNDFQKGDIAEGYSVSREKKESFPLTVTSAQKNPTAFYLCASRQGLAGVYNEQFFGPGTRLTVL.

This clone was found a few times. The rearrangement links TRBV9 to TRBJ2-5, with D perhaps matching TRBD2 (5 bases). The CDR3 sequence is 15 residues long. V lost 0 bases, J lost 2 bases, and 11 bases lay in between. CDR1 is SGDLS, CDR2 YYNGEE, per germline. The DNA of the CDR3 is TGTGCCAGCAGCGTAGGGGCGGGCAGACAAGAGACCCAGTACTTC. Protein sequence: CASSVGAGRQETQYF.

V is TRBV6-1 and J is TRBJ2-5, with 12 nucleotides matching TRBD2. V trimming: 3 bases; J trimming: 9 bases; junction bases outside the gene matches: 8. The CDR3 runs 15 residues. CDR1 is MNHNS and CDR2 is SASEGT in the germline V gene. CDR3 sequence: CASSDQTSGGRAQYF. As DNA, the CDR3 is TGTGCCAGCAGTGACCAGACTAGCGGGGGCCGGGCCCAGTACTTC.

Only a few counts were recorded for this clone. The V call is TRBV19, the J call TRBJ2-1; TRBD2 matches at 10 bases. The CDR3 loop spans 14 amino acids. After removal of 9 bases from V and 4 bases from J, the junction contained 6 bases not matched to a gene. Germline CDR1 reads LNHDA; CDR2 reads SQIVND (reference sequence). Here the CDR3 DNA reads TGTGCCAGCCGGACTAGCGGTGGGTACAATGAGCAGTTCTTC. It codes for CASRTSGGYNEQFF.

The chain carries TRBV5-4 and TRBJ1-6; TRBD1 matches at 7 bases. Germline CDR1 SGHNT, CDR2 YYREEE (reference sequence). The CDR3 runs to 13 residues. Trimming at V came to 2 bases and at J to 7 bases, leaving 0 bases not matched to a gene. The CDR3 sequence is CASSLQGNSPLHF. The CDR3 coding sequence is TGTGCCAGCAGCTTACAGGGGAATTCACCCCTCCACTTT.

The CDR3 spells CASSLAGVRTEAFF. The CDR3 DNA is TGCGCCAGCAGCTTGGCGGGGGTCCGCACTGAAGCTTTCTTT. The gene calls are TRBV5-1 and TRBJ1-1, with D maybe TRBD1 (5 bases). There are 14 residues in the CDR3. V was trimmed by 0 bases and J by 4 bases, leaving 10 bases between them. Germline V gene sequence: CDR1 SGHRS, CDR2 YFSETQ.

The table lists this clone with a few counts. This CDR3 is CASSSDSRLNTEAFF. CDR3 DNA: TGTGCCAGCAGTTCGGACAGCCGCTTGAACACTGAAGCTTTCTTT. The gene calls are TRBV7-9 and TRBJ1-1; TRBD1 is a possible D gene (6 bases). The CDR3 has 15 residues. Trimming left V 6 bases short and J 0 bases short, with 14 bases between. Per the germline V gene, CDR1 is SEHNR and CDR2 is FQNEAQ (reference sequence). The full variable domain, completed using reference TRBV7-9 and TRBJ1-1, is DTGVSQNPRHKITKRGQNVTFRCDPISEHNRLYWYRQTLGQGPEFLTYFQNEAQLEKSRLLSDRFSAERPKGSFSTLEIQRTEQGDSAMYLCASSSDSRLNTEAFFGQGTRLTVV.

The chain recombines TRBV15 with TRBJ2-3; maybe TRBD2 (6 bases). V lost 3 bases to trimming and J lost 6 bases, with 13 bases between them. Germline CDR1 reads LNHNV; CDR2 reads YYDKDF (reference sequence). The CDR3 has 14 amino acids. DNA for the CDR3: TGTGCCACCAGCAGGGGTGGCGCGGGGGATACGCAGTATTTT. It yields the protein CATSRGGAGDTQYF. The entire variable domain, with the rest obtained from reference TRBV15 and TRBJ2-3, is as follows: DAMVIQNPRYQVTQFGKPVTLSCSQTLNHNVMYWYQQKSSQAPKLLFHYYDKDFNNEADTPDNFQSRRPNTSFCFLDIRSPGLGDTAMYLCATSRGGAGDTQYFGPGTRLTVL.

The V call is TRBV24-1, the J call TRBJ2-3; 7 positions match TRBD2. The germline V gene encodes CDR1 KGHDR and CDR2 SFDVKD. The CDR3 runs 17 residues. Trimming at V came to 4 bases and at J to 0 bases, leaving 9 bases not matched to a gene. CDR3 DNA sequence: TGTGCCACCAGTGAGCCTTCGGGGGGAATTAGCACAGATACGCAGTATTTT. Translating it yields CATSEPSGGISTDTQYF.

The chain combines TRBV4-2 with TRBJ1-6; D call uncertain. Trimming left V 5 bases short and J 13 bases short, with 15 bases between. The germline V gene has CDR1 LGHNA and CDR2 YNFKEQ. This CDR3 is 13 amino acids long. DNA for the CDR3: TGTGCCAGCAGCGCGTCTAGCCGTTCTCCCCTCCACTTT. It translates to CASSASSRSPLHF.

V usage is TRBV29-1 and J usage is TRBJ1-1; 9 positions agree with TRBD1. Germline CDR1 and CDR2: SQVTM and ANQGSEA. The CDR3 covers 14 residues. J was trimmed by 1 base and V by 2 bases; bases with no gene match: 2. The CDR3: CSVERDRANTEAFF. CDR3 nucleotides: TGCAGCGTTGAACGGGACAGGGCGAACACTGAAGCTTTCTTT.

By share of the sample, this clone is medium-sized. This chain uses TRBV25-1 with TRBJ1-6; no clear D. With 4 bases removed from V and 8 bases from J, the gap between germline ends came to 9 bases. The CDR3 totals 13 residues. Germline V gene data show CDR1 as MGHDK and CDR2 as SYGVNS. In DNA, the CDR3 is TGTGCCAGCAGTGCCGACGGGGATTCACCCCTCCACTTT. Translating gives CASSADGDSPLHF.

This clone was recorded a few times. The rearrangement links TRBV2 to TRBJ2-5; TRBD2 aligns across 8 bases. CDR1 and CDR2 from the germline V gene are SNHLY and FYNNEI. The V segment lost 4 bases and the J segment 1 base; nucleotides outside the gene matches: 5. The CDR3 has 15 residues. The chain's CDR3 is CASSVLAGGQETQYF. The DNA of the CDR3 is TGTGCCAGCAGTGTACTGGCGGGGGGCCAAGAGACCCAGTACTTC.

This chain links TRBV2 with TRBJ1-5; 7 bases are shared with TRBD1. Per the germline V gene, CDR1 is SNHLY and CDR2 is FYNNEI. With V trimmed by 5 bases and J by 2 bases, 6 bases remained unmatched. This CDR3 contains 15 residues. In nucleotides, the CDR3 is TGTGCCAGCAGTAAGACAGGGAGTGGCAATCAGCCCCAGCATTTT. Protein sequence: CASSKTGSGNQPQHF.

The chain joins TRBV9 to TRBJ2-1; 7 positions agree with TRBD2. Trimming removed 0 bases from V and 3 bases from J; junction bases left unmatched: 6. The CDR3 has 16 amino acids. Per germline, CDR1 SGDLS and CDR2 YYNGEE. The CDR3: CASSVGGDYHYNEQFF. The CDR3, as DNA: TGTGCCAGCAGCGTAGGCGGGGACTACCACTACAATGAGCAGTTCTTC. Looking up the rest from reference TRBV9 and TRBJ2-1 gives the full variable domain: DSGVTQTPKHLITATGQRVTLRCSPRSGDLSVYWYQQSLDQGLQFLIQYYNGEERAKGNILERFSAQQFPDLHSELNLSSLELGDSALYFCASSVGGDYHYNEQFFGPGTRLTVL.

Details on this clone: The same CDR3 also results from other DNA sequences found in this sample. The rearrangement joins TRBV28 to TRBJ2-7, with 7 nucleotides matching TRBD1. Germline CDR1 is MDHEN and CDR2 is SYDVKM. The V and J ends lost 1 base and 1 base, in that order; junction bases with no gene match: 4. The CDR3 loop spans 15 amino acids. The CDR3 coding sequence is TGTGCCAGCAGTTTATCGGCAGGGGGATCCTACGAGCAGTACTTC. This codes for CASSLSAGGSYEQYF.

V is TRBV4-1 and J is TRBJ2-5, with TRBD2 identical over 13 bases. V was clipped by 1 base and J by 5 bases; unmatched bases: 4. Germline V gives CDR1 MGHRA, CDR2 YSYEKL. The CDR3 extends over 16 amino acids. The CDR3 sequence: CASSQVGLAGAETQYF. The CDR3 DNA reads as TGCGCCAGCAGCCAAGTTGGACTAGCGGGGGCCGAGACCCAGTACTTC.

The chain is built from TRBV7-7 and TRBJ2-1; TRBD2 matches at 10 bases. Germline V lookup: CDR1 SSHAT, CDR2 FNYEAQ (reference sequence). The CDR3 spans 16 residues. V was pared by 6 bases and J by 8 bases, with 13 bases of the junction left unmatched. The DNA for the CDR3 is TGTGCCAGCAGTTCTAGCGGGAGATTTAGCTCCTATGAGCAGTTCTTC. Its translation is CASSSSGRFSSYEQFF.

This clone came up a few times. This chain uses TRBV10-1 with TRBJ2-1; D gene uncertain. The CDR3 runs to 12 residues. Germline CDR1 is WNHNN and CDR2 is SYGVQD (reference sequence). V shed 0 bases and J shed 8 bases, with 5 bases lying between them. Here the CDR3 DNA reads TGCGCCAGCAGTGAGTCTAGCTATGAGCAGTTCTTC. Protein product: CASSESSYEQFF.